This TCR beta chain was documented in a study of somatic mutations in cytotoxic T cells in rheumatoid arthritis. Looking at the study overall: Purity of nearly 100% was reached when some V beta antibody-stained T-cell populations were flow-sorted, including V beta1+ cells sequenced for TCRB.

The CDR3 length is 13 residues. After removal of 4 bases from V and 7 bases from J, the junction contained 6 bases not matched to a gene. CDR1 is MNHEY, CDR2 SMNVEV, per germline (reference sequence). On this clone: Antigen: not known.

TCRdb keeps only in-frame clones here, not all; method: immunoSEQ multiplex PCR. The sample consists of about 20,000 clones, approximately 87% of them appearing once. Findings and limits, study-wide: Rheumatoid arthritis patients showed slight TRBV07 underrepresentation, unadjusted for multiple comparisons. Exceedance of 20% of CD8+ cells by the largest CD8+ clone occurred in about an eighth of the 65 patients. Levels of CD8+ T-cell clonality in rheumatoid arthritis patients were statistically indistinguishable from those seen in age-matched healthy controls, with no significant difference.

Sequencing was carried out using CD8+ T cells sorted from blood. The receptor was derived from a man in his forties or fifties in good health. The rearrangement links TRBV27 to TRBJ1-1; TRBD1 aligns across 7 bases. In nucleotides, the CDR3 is TGTGCCAGCAGTTGGGGGACAGCACGTGAAGCTTTCTTT. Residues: CASSWGTAREAFF.